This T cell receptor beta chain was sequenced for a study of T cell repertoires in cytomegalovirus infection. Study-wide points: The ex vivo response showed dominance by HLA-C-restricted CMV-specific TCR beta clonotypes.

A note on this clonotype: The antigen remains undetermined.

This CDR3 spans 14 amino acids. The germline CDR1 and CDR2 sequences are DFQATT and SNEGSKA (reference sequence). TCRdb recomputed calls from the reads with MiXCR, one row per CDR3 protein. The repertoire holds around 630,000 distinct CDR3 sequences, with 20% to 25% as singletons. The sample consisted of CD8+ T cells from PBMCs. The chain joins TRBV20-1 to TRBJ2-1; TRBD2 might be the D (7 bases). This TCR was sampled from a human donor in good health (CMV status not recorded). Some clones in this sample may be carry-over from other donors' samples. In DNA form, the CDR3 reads TGCAGCGTCGGGAAAGGGGGGGCCGGTAATGAGCAGTTCTTC. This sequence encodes CSVGKGGAGNEQFF.